This T cell receptor beta chain was captured by sequencing in a study of cytomegalovirus exposure and HLA in healthy donors (dated by TCRdb to about 2017). Some background on the complete study: An earlier analysis of roughly 610 of the donors reported about 280 Gb of sequence data and around 120 million unique TCR beta sequences obtained from approximately 180 million T cells. An early release covering more than 500 HLA-typed donors comprised approximately 290 gigabases of sequencing data and around 86 million unique TCR sequences. In addition to the first cohort of several hundred subjects, a separate validation cohort of 130 or so different subjects was used. Donor age, sex, ethnicity and CMV serostatus were collected together with the repertoire data. The aim of the study was to test whether cataloging public T cell receptors could identify signatures of past pathogen exposure. To decide whether each TCR beta V gene segment behaved as functional or pseudogenic, an earlier analysis of some 600 of the donors relied on high-throughput TCR beta sequencing. To predict cytomegalovirus infection status, the study brought together high-throughput TCR immunosequencing, statistical association of individual TCRs with disease status, and machine learning. A later genetic analysis used genome-wide SNP genotypes for about 55% of the 666 donors, treating that subset as a discovery cohort. All discovery cohort repertoires had been generated using a single sequencing platform. The later analysis used no new phenotypic data to find candidate immune exposures, relying instead on TCR beta sequences and their occurrence across donors. Of the roughly 410 genotyped donors, 81% were placed in the genetic ancestry cluster associated with self-reported Caucasian donors. Among about 360 genotyped donors of the cohort, an average of about 240,000 unique TCR beta nucleotide sequences were sequenced per donor, roughly 18% of them non-productive. Because of strong linkage in the cohort, roughly 5 DR-DQ haplotypes were treated as single units for association and clustering. The number of donors typed differed by locus, with roughly 620-630 for A, B, C, DRB1 and DQB1, roughly 550 for DQA1, over 600 for DPA1, and around 450 for DPB1. A later analysis re-examined previously published TCR beta repertoires from several hundred donors and added high-resolution HLA genotyping to investigate patterns of TCR occurrence. The study profiled the T cell repertoires of 500 to 800 subjects by immunosequencing and related them to cytomegalovirus serostatus. Class I and class II HLA loci were covered by the typing at four-digit resolution. Beyond this particular receptor, the publication reports: When HLA alleles, especially DR and DQ, strongly co-occurred, TCR associations were difficult to assign to individual alleles. The authors suggested that the approach could potentially be generalized to other disease states and immunological phenotypes. Compared with the roughly 700-donor mean, donors in an Asian-associated ancestry cluster had fewer N-insertions in productive TCRs, according to a later genetic analysis. Only TCR beta chains were sequenced in this cohort, and the absence of alpha or paired-chain data limited detectable features. The classifier was reported to diagnose cytomegalovirus status with high specificity and sensitivity in both the original cohort and the validation cohort. In a later analysis, some 18,000 TCR beta sequences were associated with specific HLA alleles at a false discovery rate of 0.05. V-gene and J-gene trimming of TCR beta chains was associated with a missense DCLRE1C variant in a later genetic analysis, and the association was replicated in an independent cohort. According to a later analysis, TCR association rates differed among HLA loci, with DRB1 alleles showing the most associated TCRs and HLA-C alleles showing the fewest. Correlated functional status among segregating V segments might be attributable to linkage disequilibrium, but an unknown experimental factor could not be ruled out. A later analysis reported that several top co-occurrence clusters appeared linked to parvovirus B19, influenza, CMV and Epstein-Barr virus. A cluster of highly shared sequence variants was judged likely to be a technical artifact of the sequencing pipeline. Three of the identified cytomegalovirus-associated TCR beta chains were confirmed in vitro to be specific for cytomegalovirus antigens. A further reported finding was that TCR beta sequences accurately predicted the HLA-A and HLA-B alleles for most subjects in the first cohort. The 87-base-pair reads could not distinguish some IMGT-functional V segments, including TRBV6-2 and TRBV6-3, so those segments were excluded. Across donors, most TCR sequences were observed very rarely, whereas some public TCRs were present in many individuals. The study gave a list of more than 150 TCR beta chains associated with cytomegalovirus. Most CMV-associated TCR beta chains appeared to be HLA-restricted in a later analysis, and the HLA associations seemed to be driven largely by CMV exposure. CMV serostatus was the only immune exposure information available for the cohort. HLA typing was unavailable for some donors at each locus, so association tests used only the typed subset. In a later analysis, HLA-associated TCR beta chains showed more clonal expansion and lower generation probabilities than non-associated chains that were equally common. Roughly uniform sequencing depth across donors was assumed in presence/absence analyses, although this assumption may not hold. The earlier analysis of a few hundred of the donors excluded some 15 rarely observed V segments, including chromosome 9 orphons, because counts were too low. In an earlier analysis of 587 of the donors, most TCR beta V segments appeared in productive rearrangements about 90% or about 30% of the time, broadly matching IMGT annotations.

This clone has a single count. The antigen it binds to is not known. There are no base qualities to consult, and no much larger clone falls within one base. Clipping removes 4 bases from V and 2 bases from J, with 20 as the unmatched junction base count. From its cysteine to its phenylalanine, the CDR3 spans 19 amino acids. The read is trimmed to its CDR3 DNA, 57 bases read in frame from base 1. CDR1 is given as SGHKS and CDR2 as YYEKEE, both from the germline V gene (reference sequence). The library was generated by the immunoSEQ multiplex PCR assay. For the multiplex PCR, a mixture combining 60 forward primers for TCR Vbeta segments and 13 reverse primers for TCR Jbeta segments was used. A multiplex PCR assay on genomic DNA amplified the CDR3 region of rearranged TCR beta genes. On the Illumina HiSeq System, the amplified TCR beta libraries were sequenced as 87-base-pair reads. Regarding the original processing steps: A later analysis counted about 82 million unique TCR beta chains across the 666 repertoires, and roughly 9.9 million of these chains were shared by at least two donors. Raw reads were error-corrected and collapsed into unique sequences by a nearest-neighbor algorithm in which closely related sequences were merged to remove PCR and sequencing errors. V, D and J gene segments were assigned by aligning CDR3 sequences to IMGT reference sequences. For a sequence to be retained, a match of at least six nucleotides was required to both a V gene segment and a J gene segment. A rearrangement counted as productive if the CDR3 had no stop codons and remained in frame with V and J, and every other rearrangement counted as non-productive. CDR3 was defined by IMGT convention, running from the second conserved V-encoded cysteine to the conserved J-encoded phenylalanine. The earlier analysis of some 600 of the donors excluded sequences that lacked an unambiguous match to a single V gene segment. In an earlier analysis of approximately 560 of the donors, a V segment was called functional when productive rearrangements were above 56.7%, and segregating when the standard deviation between donors exceeded 5%. A statistical classification framework was developed to diagnose cytomegalovirus status using the catalog of TCR beta chain sequences. A later analysis assigned V and J genes by comparing TCR nucleotide sequences with IMGT/GENE-DB human TR gene sequences. A later analysis assigned CDR3 sequences and most-parsimonious VDJ recombination scenarios with the TCRdist pipeline. In a later analysis, every TCR beta chain was defined by the combination of its CDR3 amino acid sequence and its V-gene family, and reads without a unique V-gene family were dropped. To address suspected cross-contamination and a sequencing artifact, a later analysis removed around 600 highly shared, low-generation-probability nucleotide sequences. In a later analysis, a clonal expansion index for each public chain was calculated from normalized within-repertoire ranks of inferred template counts. In a later analysis, generation probabilities were computed with a VDJ recombination model fitted to out-of-frame rearrangements, and the resulting probabilities were checked against IGoR. In a later analysis, TCR-TCR, TCR-HLA and TCR-CMV co-occurrence was scored with hypergeometric tests, and a repertoire-size bias correction was applied to TCR pairs. A later analysis estimated false discovery rates by permuting HLA or CMV assignments 20 times. In a later analysis, co-occurring TCRs were grouped using DBSCAN, and TCRdist sequence similarity was added for clustering within HLA-allele-positive subsets. Co-occurrence clustering excluded repertoires with fewer than 30,000 or more than 120,000 public chains, plus five with anomalous nucleotide sharing. In its TCRdb copy, this immuneACCESS table keeps in-frame sequences only and misses some clones. Where compared with another copy, unresolved V genes explain less than half of these, and the others have no known cause. V and J calls and clone size are given by that table; D and trimming were obtained from the DNA. Across this sample there are more than 75,000 clones, with 70% to 80% seen only once. The ten largest make up 9.1% of the sample.

The cohort consisted of approximately 690 healthy bone marrow donors. Cohort members were all nominally healthy when sampled, although unrecorded immune exposures were likely present. The donor was CMV seropositive and was included in the group of 270 or so seropositive cohort members. A peripheral blood sample was collected from each donor, and TCR beta sequencing was performed on peripheral blood mononuclear cells. Genomic DNA was extracted from the blood cell samples with the Qiagen DNeasy Blood Extraction Kit. The clonotype was recovered from a man between 40 and 49 years old in good health and CMV-seropositive. The chain uses TRBV5-5 and TRBJ2-7; 8 bases in the middle match TRBD2. Sequencing was performed on PBMCs. The CDR3 protein: CASSPIPGHIAGRAYEQYF. The DNA sequence follows: TGTGCCAGCAGCCCGATTCCGGGACACATAGCGGGAAGGGCCTACGAGCAGTACTTC.